Listed here are 30 T cell receptor beta chains from one sample, sequenced in a study of T cells after yellow fever vaccination. Using its own MiXCR run on the 5' RACE reads, TCRdb lists one record per CDR3 protein. The sample lists 25,000 to 35,000 distinct CDR3 sequences; over 5% were seen once. This sample comprised PBMCs, either bulk or a sorted T-cell subset (CD4+, CD8+, memory, or dextramer-sorted; not recorded which), obtained on the day of the yellow fever booster vaccination. The receptors shown here come from a man younger than 40 who received the YFV17D yellow fever vaccine.

This clonotype was seen only a few times. The rearrangement links TRBV20-1 to TRBJ2-1; D uncertain. The germline V and J ends were trimmed by 5 bases and 7 bases, with 15 bases remaining between them. Germline-derived CDR1 and CDR2 are DFQATT and SNEGSKA (reference sequence). CDR3 length: 13 amino acids. DNA of the CDR3: TGCAGTGCTCCCTACGGCTCAGTAAATGAGCAGTTCTTC. Translated, it gives CSAPYGSVNEQFF.

This clonotype showed up many times. This chain joins TRBV10-3 and TRBJ2-7, with a possible D match to TRBD1 (5 bases). This CDR3 has 14 residues. V was shortened by 2 bases and J by 3 bases, with 11 bases between the two germline ends. Per the germline V gene, CDR1 is ENHRY and CDR2 is SYGVKD. This chain's CDR3 is CAISEGAVSYEQYF. DNA of the CDR3: TGTGCCATCAGTGAGGGGGCAGTAAGCTACGAGCAGTACTTC.

This clonotype was counted at least ten times. The chain combines TRBV6-1 with TRBJ1-1, with no clear D. Deletions cut 7 bases from V and 8 bases from J, with 17 bases between. Germline CDR1 MNHNS, CDR2 SASEGT. CDR3 length equals 13 residues. The chain's CDR3 is CASTHPGFPEAFF. CDR3 coding DNA: TGTGCCAGCACCCACCCGGGATTCCCCGAAGCTTTCTTT.

This clonotype was counted at least ten times. The chain links TRBV28 to TRBJ2-2, with 10 bases matching TRBD1. The CDR3 is 15 residues long. Germline loops: CDR1 MDHEN, CDR2 SYDVKM. V lost 7 bases to trimming and J lost 3 bases; unmatched junction nucleotides: 5. Here the CDR3 DNA reads TGTGCCAGCATCTCGGGACAGGGGTACACCGGGGAGCTGTTTTTT. Its translation is CASISGQGYTGELFF.

This clonotype was counted at least ten times. The chain is built from TRBV7-2 and TRBJ2-3; 10 nucleotides align to TRBD2. The CDR3 runs 16 residues. V lost 5 bases to trimming and J lost 3 bases; unmatched junction nucleotides: 8. Germline CDR1 is SGHTA and CDR2 is FQGNSA. The CDR3 reads CASSLIAGGSTDTQYF. The CDR3 nucleotides are TGTGCCAGCAGCCTAATAGCGGGAGGTTCAACAGATACGCAGTATTTT.

This clonotype turned up a few times. The J gene is TRBJ2-3, the V gene TRBV6-5, with 14 bases aligning to TRBD2. The CDR3 extends over 18 amino acids. The V gene's germline CDR1 is MNHEY and CDR2 SVGAGI. The trim removed 1 base at V and 3 bases at J, leaving 6 bases unmatched. The CDR3 DNA sequence: TGTGCCAGCAGTTACTTGACCGGGACTAGCGGGGGTACAGATACGCAGTATTTT. It codes for CASSYLTGTSGGTDTQYF.

The chain joins TRBV12-3 or TRBV12-4 to TRBJ2-7, with 8 bases aligning to TRBD2. The J segment lost 6 bases and the V segment lost 4 bases, leaving 8 bases of the junction unmatched. CDR3 length equals 14 residues. The CDR3 protein is CASSSGTSSSEQYF. Written as DNA, the CDR3 is TGTGCCAGCAGTTCCGGGACTAGTTCGTCCGAGCAGTACTTC.

CDR3 residues: CASTAHSNQPQHF. CDR3 bases: TGTGCCAGCACAGCTCATAGCAATCAGCCCCAGCATTTT. The chain links TRBV18 to TRBJ1-5; D not certain. The germline V gene has CDR1 KGHSH and CDR2 LQKENI. Trimming removed 8 bases from V and 0 bases from J, with 8 bases in between. This CDR3 comprises 13 residues.

The V gene is TRBV7-9, the J gene TRBJ2-6, with 8 bases that match TRBD1. Germline trimming cut 5 bases from V and 4 bases from J; bases unmatched to any gene: 4. There are 15 residues in the CDR3. Germline V gene lookup returns CDR1 SEHNR and CDR2 FQNEAQ (reference sequence). The CDR3 here is CASSPRGPGANVLTF. Here the CDR3 DNA reads TGTGCCAGCAGCCCCAGGGGGCCCGGGGCCAACGTCCTGACTTTC.

Comment on this clonotype: Since a much larger clone is just one base distant, this may be a read error. The rearrangement links TRBV25-1 to TRBJ2-2, with TRBD1 matching over 7 bases. This CDR3 comprises 14 residues. Germline lookup yields CDR1 MGHDK and CDR2 SYGVNS. J lost 3 bases, V lost 5 bases, and 3 bases had no gene match. CDR3 residues: CASSHDRDTGELFF. CDR3 coding DNA: TGTGCCAGCAGTCATGACAGGGACACCGGGGAGCTGTTTTTT.

This clonotype showed up many times. The chain recombines TRBV7-6 with TRBJ2-7; the D gene could be TRBD1 or TRBD2 (5 bases each). CDR1 SGHVS and CDR2 FNYEAQ come from the germline V gene. Deletions cut 5 bases from V and 0 bases from J, with 20 bases between. CDR3 length equals 17 residues. CDR3: CASSNPLGRASSYEQYF. In nucleotides, the CDR3 is TGTGCCAGCAGCAATCCCCTGGGGCGGGCGAGCTCCTACGAGCAGTACTTC.

A few counts support this clonotype. The rearrangement links TRBV5-1 to TRBJ1-1, with 8 bases that match TRBD1. V was pared by 7 bases and J by 1 base, with 3 bases of the junction left unmatched. From germline, CDR1 is SGHRS and CDR2 YFSETQ. The CDR3 is made up of 13 amino acids. The CDR3 loop is CASGDRSNTEAFF. The CDR3 region has the DNA TGCGCCAGCGGGGACAGGTCGAACACTGAAGCTTTCTTT.

The CDR3 sequence is CATGGGAILGATNEKLFF. CDR3 coding DNA: TGTGCCACGGGAGGCGGGGCCATCCTTGGGGCAACTAATGAAAAACTGTTTTTT. This rearrangement joins TRBV10-3 to TRBJ1-4; perhaps TRBD1 as D (5 bases). This CDR3 has 18 amino acids. CDR1 is ENHRY, CDR2 SYGVKD, per germline. The V gene lost 10 bases and the J gene lost 0 bases, with 24 bases spanning the gap.

At least ten counts were recorded for this clonotype. V is TRBV5-6 and J is TRBJ2-3, with D maybe TRBD1 (6 bases). The CDR3 covers 14 residues. Germline V gene data show CDR1 as SGHDT and CDR2 as YYEEEE. The V end was cut by 4 bases, the J end by 4 bases, with 13 bases between. CDR3 loop: CASSPLQGADTQYF. The CDR3 coding sequence is TGTGCCAGCAGCCCGTTACAGGGAGCAGATACGCAGTATTTT. The full variable domain, with the rest looked up from reference TRBV5-6 and TRBJ2-3, is DAGVTQSPTHLIKTRGQQVTLRCSPKSGHDTVSWYQQALGQGPQFIFQYYEEEERQRGNFPDRFSGHQFPNYSSELNVNALLLGDSALYLCASSPLQGADTQYFGPGTRLTVL.

Many counts were recorded for this clonotype. The gene calls are TRBV6-5 and TRBJ2-6; D might be TRBD1 (6 bases). V was trimmed by 2 bases and J by 2 bases, leaving 13 bases between them. This CDR3 comprises 17 residues. The V gene's germline CDR1 is MNHEY and CDR2 SVGAGI. The CDR3 reads CASSYGQGSAGANVLTF. The CDR3 DNA follows: TGTGCCAGCAGTTACGGGCAGGGGAGTGCTGGGGCCAACGTCCTGACTTTC.

The table lists this clonotype with a few counts. V gene TRBV12-3 or TRBV12-4 combines with J gene TRBJ1-1; 7 nucleotides match TRBD1. V shed 6 bases, J shed 5 bases, and the junction held 6 bases outside the gene matches. The CDR3 sequence is 13 residues long. The CDR3 sequence: CASRPTGDTEAFF. Here the CDR3 DNA reads TGTGCCAGCAGACCTACAGGGGATACTGAAGCTTTCTTT.

This clonotype was counted many times. The chain recombines TRBV20-1 with TRBJ2-1; 8 nucleotides agree with TRBD1. Germline lookup yields CDR1 DFQATT and CDR2 SNEGSKA (reference sequence). The trim removed 7 bases at V and 6 bases at J, leaving 8 bases unmatched. The CDR3 has 13 residues. The CDR3 DNA reads TGCAGTGTTGGACAGGGTACATTCAATGAGCAGTTCTTC. Encoded protein: CSVGQGTFNEQFF.

The chain joins TRBV19 to TRBJ1-4; D call uncertain. Germline V CDR1 and CDR2: LNHDA, SQIVND (reference sequence). CDR3 size: 19 residues. V shed 10 bases and J shed 0 bases, with 27 bases lying between them. The CDR3 spells CATIGGCQKVFATNEKLFF. The CDR3 coding sequence is TGTGCCACCATCGGTGGGTGTCAGAAGGTCTTTGCAACTAATGAAAAACTGTTTTTT.

This clonotype has more than one count but fewer than ten. The DNA for the CDR3 is TGCACCGGAGGGGGACAGGGAGAGACCCAGTACTTC. This gives the protein CTGGGQGETQYF. The chain employs TRBV20-1 and TRBJ2-5; 9 nucleotides align to TRBD1. The germline gives CDR1 DFQATT, CDR2 SNEGSKA (reference sequence). The CDR3 consists of 12 residues.

The chain has TRBV19 and TRBJ2-2; tentatively, D is TRBD1 (8 bases). The CDR3 has 16 residues. CDR1 LNHDA and CDR2 SQIVND come from the germline V gene (reference sequence). Deletions cut 4 bases from V and 0 bases from J, with 12 bases between. CDR3 protein: CASSKTGGANTGELFF. CDR3 sequence (DNA): TGTGCCAGTAGTAAAACAGGGGGGGCGAACACCGGGGAGCTGTTTTTT.

This clonotype was seen a handful of times. The V and J genes are TRBV10-3 and TRBJ2-1; unclear D gene. Trimming removed 5 bases from V and 2 bases from J, with 4 bases in between. The CDR3 has 12 residues. The germline V gene encodes CDR1 ENHRY and CDR2 SYGVKD. The CDR3 reads CAISRTYNEQFF. For the CDR3, the DNA is TGTGCCATCAGTCGGACCTACAATGAGCAGTTCTTC.

This clonotype appeared many times. The chain employs TRBV27 and TRBJ2-2; the D is unclear. Looked up from germline, CDR1 is MNHEY and CDR2 is SMNVEV (reference sequence). Trimming stripped 10 bases from V and 5 bases from J, with 14 bases between. CDR3 length equals 13 residues. CDR3 protein: CATSKGFTGELFF. CDR3 DNA: TGTGCCACCAGCAAAGGGTTTACCGGGGAGCTGTTTTTT.

In its sample, this clonotype was seen many times. A read error may produce the germline difference seen at one junction end. The V gene is TRBV12-3 or TRBV12-4, the J gene TRBJ2-7, with TRBD1 identical over 7 bases. CDR3 size: 13 residues. The CDR3 sequence: CASSLGQGTAPRF. In DNA form, the CDR3 reads TGTGCCAGCAGTTTAGGTCAGGGGACAGCCCCTCGTTTC.

The V call is TRBV20-1, the J call TRBJ2-1, with D tentatively TRBD2 (5 bases). Trimming stripped 2 bases from V and 4 bases from J, with 9 bases between. This CDR3 region has 13 residues. The germline V gene encodes CDR1 DFQATT and CDR2 SNEGSKA (reference sequence). CDR3 protein: CSARILVYNEQFF. CDR3 bases: TGCAGTGCTAGAATACTAGTTTACAATGAGCAGTTCTTC.

In its sample, this clonotype ranks as medium-sized. The rearrangement joins TRBV4-1 to TRBJ1-4; no clear D gene. Trimming pared 2 bases from V and 8 bases from J, leaving 6 bases between. In germline, CDR1 is MGHRA, CDR2 YSYEKL. This CDR3 is built from 12 residues. Here the CDR3 reads CASSQMQEKLFF. The DNA for the CDR3 is TGCGCCAGCAGCCAAATGCAGGAAAAACTGTTTTTT.

This clonotype was seen a few times. V is TRBV6-1 and J is TRBJ2-1; the D call may be TRBD1 or TRBD2 (5 bases each). Trimming left V 8 bases short and J 0 bases short, with 17 bases between. There are 16 residues in the CDR3. From germline, CDR1 is MNHNS and CDR2 SASEGT. The CDR3 spells CASRPRFGGSYNEQFF. DNA for the CDR3: TGTGCCAGCCGACCCCGGTTTGGGGGCTCCTACAATGAGCAGTTCTTC.

This clonotype was counted only a few times. V usage is TRBV2 and J usage is TRBJ2-3; the match to TRBD2 covers 11 bases. The CDR3 is made up of 15 amino acids. The V gene's germline CDR1 is SNHLY and CDR2 FYNNEI. J lost 2 bases, V lost 6 bases, and 4 bases had no gene match. This CDR3 is CASSLGLADTDTQYF. CDR3 DNA sequence: TGTGCCAGCAGCTTGGGACTAGCGGACACAGATACGCAGTATTTT.

This clonotype has a count of ten or more. V gene TRBV28 combines with J gene TRBJ1-5; possibly TRBD1 for D (5 bases). This CDR3 is 13 amino acids long. Germline CDR1 reads MDHEN; CDR2 reads SYDVKM. V was trimmed by 8 bases and J by 8 bases, leaving 16 bases between them. CDR3 sequence reads: CASRGTHGEPQHF. The CDR3 region has the DNA TGTGCCAGCCGAGGGACCCATGGGGAGCCCCAGCATTTT.

This clonotype has at least ten counts. J is TRBJ2-2 and V is TRBV11-3, with 7 positions matching TRBD1. CDR1 is SGHNT and CDR2 is YENEEA in the germline V gene. The J segment lost 7 bases and the V segment lost 6 bases, leaving 8 bases of the junction unmatched. The CDR3 consists of 14 residues. The CDR3 reads CASRPDRSGGELFF. The CDR3 DNA reads TGTGCCAGCAGACCGGACAGGAGCGGCGGGGAGCTGTTTTTT.

This clonotype was detected many times. V usage is TRBV24-1 and J usage is TRBJ2-3, with D uncertain. This CDR3 is built from 11 residues. The V gene's germline CDR1 is KGHDR and CDR2 SFDVKD. Trimming took 8 bases from V and 4 from J, leaving 6 bases between them. DNA for the CDR3: TGTGCCACCATGGGCGCAGATACGCAGTATTTT. This gives the protein CATMGADTQYF.